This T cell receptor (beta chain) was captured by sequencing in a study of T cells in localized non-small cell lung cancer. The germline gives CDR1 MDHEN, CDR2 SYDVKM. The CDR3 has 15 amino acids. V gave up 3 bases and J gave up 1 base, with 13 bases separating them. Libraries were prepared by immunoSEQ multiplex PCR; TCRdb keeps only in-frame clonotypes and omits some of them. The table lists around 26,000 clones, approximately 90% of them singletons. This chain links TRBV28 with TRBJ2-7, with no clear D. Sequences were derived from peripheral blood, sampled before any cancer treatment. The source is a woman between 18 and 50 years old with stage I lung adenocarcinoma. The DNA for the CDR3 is TGTGCCAGCAGTTTTGTGGCCCGAGGATCCTACGAGCAGTACTTC. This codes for CASSFVARGSYEQYF.